The 16 T cell receptor beta chains in this list originate from one sample, sequenced in a study of lymphopenia after photon versus proton radiotherapy. Only in-frame clones appear in the TCRdb table, and some are missing; sequencing was by immunoSEQ multiplex PCR. The table has 40,000 to 55,000 clones, approximately 92% seen once. The source was peripheral blood, collected from a patient treated with photon-based radiotherapy. The receptors here all came from a middle-aged woman with cholangiocarcinoma.

The V gene is TRBV28, the J gene TRBJ2-7; D unresolved. Looked up from germline, CDR1 is MDHEN and CDR2 is SYDVKM. This CDR3 contains 14 residues. Trimming shortened V by 5 bases and J by 3 bases, and 14 bases separated the two germline ends. In DNA, the CDR3 is TGTGCCAGCAGTCGACGGACCCTTCACTACGAGCAGTACTTC. Protein product: CASSRRTLHYEQYF.

J is TRBJ1-6 and V is TRBV10-3; a weak D match, TRBD1 (5 bases). Trimming removed 3 bases at V and 6 bases at J, with 12 bases between. The CDR3 contains 15 residues. Germline CDR1 reads ENHRY; CDR2 reads SYGVKD. This CDR3 is CAISDFGGGNSPLHF. CDR3 nucleotides: TGTGCCATCAGTGACTTTGGCGGGGGTAATTCACCCCTCCACTTT.

CDR3 nucleotide sequence: TGTGCCAGCAGCTCCCCAGGGGGCGCGGGCTATGGCTACACCTTC. Protein sequence: CASSSPGGAGYGYTF. The chain couples TRBV11-2 to TRBJ1-2, with 8 bases identical to TRBD1. Germline values: CDR1 SGHAT, CDR2 FQNNGV. CDR3 length: 15 residues. Trimming took 4 bases from V and 4 from J; bases not matched to a gene: 8. Looking up the rest from reference TRBV11-2 and TRBJ1-2 gives the full variable domain: EAGVAQSPRYKIIEKRQSVAFWCNPISGHATLYWYQQILGQGPKLLIQFQNNGVVDDSQLPKDRFSAERLKGVDSTLKIQPAKLEDSAVYLCASSSPGGAGYGYTFGSGTRLTVV.

The chain carries TRBV6-5 and TRBJ1-1; D is unclear. Germline CDR1 MNHEY, CDR2 SVGAGI. Trimming pared 8 bases from V and 5 bases from J, leaving 9 bases between. CDR3 length: 11 residues. The CDR3, as DNA: TGTGCCAGCCGGTTGGGGACTGAAGCTTTCTTT. Protein: CASRLGTEAFF.

The chain links TRBV4-3 to TRBJ2-1; tentatively, D is TRBD1 or TRBD2 (6 bases each). The germline V gene has CDR1 LGHNA and CDR2 YSLEER. The CDR3 covers 19 residues. The germline V and J ends were trimmed by 0 bases and 7 bases, with 25 bases remaining between them. The CDR3 is CASSQERRGGYLSGNEQFF. CDR3 coding DNA: TGCGCCAGCAGCCAAGAACGGAGAGGGGGGTACCTGTCGGGGAATGAGCAGTTCTTC.

The J gene is TRBJ1-3, the V gene TRBV6-4; no clear D gene. The germline V gene has CDR1 MRHNA and CDR2 SNTAGT. This CDR3 has 10 residues. Between the trimmed V and J ends, which lost 8 bases and 4 bases, there was a span of 3 bases. CDR3 protein: CASRGNTIYF. CDR3 coding DNA: TGTGCCAGCCGCGGAAACACCATATATTTT.

This chain links TRBV10-2 with TRBJ2-7; the D is unclear. CDR3 length: 13 amino acids. The V end lost 8 bases, the J end lost 0 bases, and 11 bases lay between the germline ends. The germline gives CDR1 WSHSY, CDR2 SAAADI. The CDR3 sequence is CASLENFSYEQYF. For the CDR3, the DNA is TGCGCCAGCCTAGAGAATTTCTCCTACGAGCAGTACTTC.

V is TRBV10-1 and J is TRBJ1-6; D perhaps matches TRBD1 (5 bases). Germline CDR1 WNHNN, CDR2 SYGVQD (reference sequence). The CDR3 covers 14 residues. The germline V and J ends were trimmed by 6 bases and 4 bases, with 10 bases remaining between them. The CDR3 nucleotides read TGCGCCAGCAGCCAAGACAGATATAATTCACCCCTCCACTTT. It codes for CASSQDRYNSPLHF.

This chain connects TRBV10-2 to TRBJ1-4; D not resolved. Germline V gene data show CDR1 as WSHSY and CDR2 as SAAADI. Trimming removed 7 bases at V and 4 bases at J, with 13 bases between. CDR3 length: 14 amino acids. CDR3 nucleotide sequence: TGCGCCAGCACCCCGACGGCTTATAATGAAAAACTGTTTTTT. Encoded protein: CASTPTAYNEKLFF.

The chain recombines TRBV30 with TRBJ2-7; D is uncertain. Trimming took off 0 bases at V and 0 bases at J, with 9 bases between the two ends. Germline loops: CDR1 GTSNPN, CDR2 SVGIG (reference sequence). The CDR3 loop spans 14 amino acids. CDR3 DNA: TGTGCCTGGAGTGTACCCCACAGCTCCTACGAGCAGTACTTC. This encodes CAWSVPHSSYEQYF.

The chain is built from TRBV4-1 and TRBJ1-1, with D tentatively TRBD1 (6 bases). Trimming took off 4 bases at V and 6 bases at J, with 15 bases between the two ends. This CDR3 has 14 residues. Germline V gene data show CDR1 as MGHRA and CDR2 as YSYEKL. CDR3 region: CASSLGGGAAEAFF. For the CDR3, the DNA is TGCGCCAGCAGCCTCGGTGGGGGGGCAGCTGAAGCTTTCTTT.

In this sample, this clone turned up once. The chain is built from TRBV9 and TRBJ1-4, with D possibly being TRBD1 (6 bases). Germline-derived CDR1 and CDR2 are SGDLS and YYNGEE. The CDR3 runs to 13 residues. V was clipped by 0 bases and J by 8 bases, with 8 bases between them. The DNA of the CDR3 is TGTGCCAGCAGCGTAGGGACAGACGAAAAACTGTTTTTT. Its translation is CASSVGTDEKLFF. The entire variable domain, with the rest obtained from reference TRBV9 and TRBJ1-4, is as follows: DSGVTQTPKHLITATGQRVTLRCSPRSGDLSVYWYQQSLDQGLQFLIQYYNGEERAKGNILERFSAQQFPDLHSELNLSSLELGDSALYFCASSVGTDEKLFFGSGTQLSVL.

This clone has only a few counts. J is TRBJ2-3 and V is TRBV7-9, with 7 bases aligning to TRBD1. The CDR3 is 14 residues long. The J segment lost 3 bases and the V segment lost 6 bases, leaving 6 bases of the junction unmatched. Germline V lookup: CDR1 SEHNR, CDR2 FQNEAQ (reference sequence). The CDR3 bases are TGTGCCAGCAGGGGCGGACAGGCTACAGATACGCAGTATTTT. Amino acid sequence: CASRGGQATDTQYF.

This clone was counted only a few times. The chain joins TRBV11-2 to TRBJ1-1; D might be TRBD1 (6 bases). The germline V gene encodes CDR1 SGHAT and CDR2 FQNNGV. Trimming shortened V by 5 bases and J by 6 bases, and 13 bases separated the two germline ends. The CDR3 extends over 13 amino acids. The CDR3: CASSTYRAPEAFF. CDR3 coding DNA: TGTGCCAGCAGCACTTACAGGGCCCCTGAAGCTTTCTTT.

This sequence joins TRBV7-9 and TRBJ2-1; 8 bases fit TRBD2. Germline CDR1 and CDR2: SEHNR and FQNEAQ (reference sequence). CDR3 size: 13 residues. V shed 8 bases and J 6 bases; nucleotides not matched to a gene: 6. The CDR3 reads CASDAGGSNEQFF. The DNA for the CDR3 is TGTGCCAGCGATGCGGGAGGAAGCAATGAGCAGTTCTTC.

The chain carries TRBV11-2 and TRBJ2-5; D may be TRBD1 (5 bases). V lost 3 bases, J lost 4 bases, and 9 bases lay in between. Germline loops: CDR1 SGHAT, CDR2 FQNNGV. The length of the CDR3 is 13 residues. CDR3 sequence reads: CASSFMGPETQYF. CDR3 nucleotides: TGTGCCAGCAGCTTCATGGGGCCAGAGACCCAGTACTTC. The whole variable domain, filled in from reference TRBV11-2 and TRBJ2-5, reads EAGVAQSPRYKIIEKRQSVAFWCNPISGHATLYWYQQILGQGPKLLIQFQNNGVVDDSQLPKDRFSAERLKGVDSTLKIQPAKLEDSAVYLCASSFMGPETQYFGPGTRLLVL.